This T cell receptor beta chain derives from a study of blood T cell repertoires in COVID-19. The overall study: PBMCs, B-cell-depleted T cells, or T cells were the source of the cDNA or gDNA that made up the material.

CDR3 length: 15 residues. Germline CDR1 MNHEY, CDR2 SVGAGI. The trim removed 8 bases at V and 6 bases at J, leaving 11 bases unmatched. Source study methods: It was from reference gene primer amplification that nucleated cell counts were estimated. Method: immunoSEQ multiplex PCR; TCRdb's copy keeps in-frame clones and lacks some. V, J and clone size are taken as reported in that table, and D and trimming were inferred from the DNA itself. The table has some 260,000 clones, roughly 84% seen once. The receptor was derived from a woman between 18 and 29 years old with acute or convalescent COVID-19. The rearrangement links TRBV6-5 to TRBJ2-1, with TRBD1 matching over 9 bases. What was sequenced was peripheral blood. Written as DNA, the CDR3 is TGTGCCAGCGAGTTCGGGACAGGGAAACGCAATGAGCAGTTCTTC. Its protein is CASEFGTGKRNEQFF.